This record covers a single TCR beta chain. As yet, its antigen is unknown. This sample stems from a study of CXCR3-negative and CXCR3-positive naive CD8 T cells. General observations from the study: CXCR3-positive naive cells carried more hydrophobic TRB CDR3s than CXCR3-negative ones.

The CDR3 is 14 residues long. Naivety in CD8+ T cells corresponded to a CD45RO-CCR7+CD27+CD95- phenotype. UMI-tagged TRB cDNA libraries were built via 5' RACE. TCRdb reprocessed the 5' RACE reads and reports one entry per CDR3 protein, with no DNA. Its table lists some 120,000 distinct CDR3 sequences. The chain combines TRBV21-1 with TRBJ2-1. TRBV21-1 is a listed pseudogene. Sequencing used naive CXCR3+ CD8+ T cells from blood. Regarding subset: CD45RO-CCR7+CD27+CD95- naive CD8+ T cells expressing CXCR3 (TNR3+). The sequence was collected from a human donor in good health. Some clones in this sample may be carry-over from other donors' samples. Here the CDR3 reads CASASGSSYNEQFF.